Each of the 11 T cell receptor beta chains below was sequenced from the same sample in a study of blood T cell repertoires in COVID-19. TCRdb's copy holds only in-frame clones and misses some; the assay was immunoSEQ multiplex PCR. The data show about 96,000 clones, roughly 90% seen once. Sequencing input: peripheral blood. The origin of the receptors is a human donor with COVID-19, enrolled during active disease. The donor label of this sample is uncertain.

V is TRBV7-2 and J is TRBJ1-4; D unclear. The CDR3 covers 16 residues. Germline CDR1 is SGHTA and CDR2 is FQGNSA. Trimming took 1 base from V and 5 from J, leaving 14 bases between them. The CDR3 DNA follows: TGTGCCAGCAGCTTAGTTGGCCGGCAGAGGAATGAAAAACTGTTTTTT. Translating gives CASSLVGRQRNEKLFF.

The chain has TRBV28 and TRBJ1-2, with 8 bases lining up with TRBD1. In germline, CDR1 is MDHEN, CDR2 SYDVKM. Trimming at V came to 5 bases and at J to 3 bases, leaving 8 bases not matched to a gene. CDR3 size: 15 residues. The CDR3 DNA sequence: TGTGCCAGCAGTCCATCGGACAGGGCCTACTATGGCTACACCTTC. This codes for CASSPSDRAYYGYTF.

A few counts support this clone. The rearrangement joins TRBV5-1 to TRBJ2-6; D is possibly TRBD2 (5 bases). CDR1 is SGHRS, CDR2 YFSETQ, per germline. Trimming shortened V by 4 bases and J by 0 bases, and 5 bases separated the two germline ends. CDR3 size: 14 residues. In DNA, the CDR3 is TGCGCCAGCAGCGAGGGCTCTGGGGCCAACGTCCTGACTTTC. Amino acid sequence: CASSEGSGANVLTF.

The chain joins TRBV3-1 (or the pseudogene TRBV3-2) to TRBJ2-3; unclear D gene. CDR1 LGHDT and CDR2 YNNKEL come from the germline V gene (reference sequence). V lost 5 bases to trimming and J lost 4 bases, with 16 bases between them. The CDR3 is 15 residues long. The CDR3 sequence: CASSGLSGSPDTQYF. CDR3 DNA: TGTGCCAGCAGCGGGCTTAGTGGTTCCCCAGATACGCAGTATTTT.

The V call is TRBV25-1, the J call TRBJ2-3; TRBD2 is a possible D gene (6 bases). Germline lookup yields CDR1 MGHDK and CDR2 SYGVNS. Trimming removed 4 bases at V and 5 bases at J, with 7 bases between. This CDR3 has 12 residues. The CDR3: CASSGRGDTQYF. The CDR3 DNA reads as TGTGCCAGCAGTGGGCGGGGAGATACGCAGTATTTT.

Written as DNA, the CDR3 is TGTGCCAGCTGGCGGCGGGAGTTCGAGGCAGATACGCAGTATTTT. This gives the protein CASWRREFEADTQYF. The V call is TRBV27, the J call TRBJ2-3, with 7 bases that match TRBD2. The V gene end was trimmed by 8 bases and the J gene end by 4 bases; junction bases not matched to a gene: 12. The CDR3 contains 15 residues. Germline V gene lookup returns CDR1 MNHEY and CDR2 SMNVEV (reference sequence).

V is TRBV5-1 and J is TRBJ1-5, with no clear D. The germline gives CDR1 SGHRS, CDR2 YFSETQ. V was shortened by 0 bases and J by 0 bases, with 10 bases between the two germline ends. The CDR3 is 16 residues long. The CDR3 loop reads CASSLVPGNSNQPQHF. CDR3 DNA sequence: TGCGCCAGCAGCTTGGTGCCGGGGAATAGCAATCAGCCCCAGCATTTT.

This chain uses TRBV6-5 with TRBJ1-6; 8 bases agree with TRBD1. The ends lost 6 bases at V and 10 bases at J; junction bases unmatched: 8. The CDR3 runs to 14 residues. Germline V lookup: CDR1 MNHEY, CDR2 SVGAGI. The CDR3 spells CASRGLGQASPLHF. The CDR3 DNA follows: TGTGCCAGCAGGGGACTGGGACAGGCGTCACCCCTCCACTTT.

The J gene is TRBJ1-2, the V gene TRBV19; D unclear. The CDR3 contains 12 residues. Germline V gene lookup returns CDR1 LNHDA and CDR2 SQIVND (reference sequence). V was pared by 5 bases and J by 5 bases, with 9 bases between. Here the CDR3 reads CASSLPTYGYTF. The CDR3 DNA sequence: TGTGCCAGTAGTTTACCCACTTATGGCTACACCTTC.

The rearrangement uses TRBV28 and TRBJ2-1, with unresolved D. Germline V gives CDR1 MDHEN, CDR2 SYDVKM. CDR3 size: 15 residues. The V gene lost 4 bases and the J gene lost 9 bases, with 19 bases spanning the gap. CDR3 bases: TGTGCCAGCAGTTCCCAACACCTCCTGGTTGGTGAGCAGTTCTTC. Its protein is CASSSQHLLVGEQFF.

The chain recombines TRBV7-9 with TRBJ1-2; D may be TRBD1 (5 bases). This CDR3 is built from 12 residues. The germline V gene encodes CDR1 SEHNR and CDR2 FQNEAQ (reference sequence). DNA for the CDR3: TGTGCGAGCCGGGAGACCCAGGGTGGCTACACCTTC. It translates to CASRETQGGYTF.